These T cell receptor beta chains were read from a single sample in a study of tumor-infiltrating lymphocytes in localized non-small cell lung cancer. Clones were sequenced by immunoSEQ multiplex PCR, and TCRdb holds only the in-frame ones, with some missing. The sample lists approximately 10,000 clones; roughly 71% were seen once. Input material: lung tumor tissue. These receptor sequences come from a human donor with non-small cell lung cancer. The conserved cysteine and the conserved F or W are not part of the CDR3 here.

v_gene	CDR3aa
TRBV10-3	AISVGDEQF
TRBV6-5	ASRGTGNEQF
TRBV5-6	ASRQGETQY
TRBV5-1	ASSFGWSQETQY
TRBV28	ASSLGQGASEQY
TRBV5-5	ASSLGQGLLTNEAF
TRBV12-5	ASGLAGTGPIFQETQY
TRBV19	ASSMTGELF
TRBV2	ASKGQGEYEQY
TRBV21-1	ASSKRTQGTGQGQETQY
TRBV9	ASSRQGGETQY
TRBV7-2	ASRAARETEAF
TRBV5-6	ASSLDRVRYPINQPQH
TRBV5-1	ASSLRPGQINNEQF
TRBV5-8	ASSGTPETQY
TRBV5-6	ASSSHTNYGYT
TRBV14	ASSQGFGTSNTGELF
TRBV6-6	ASTQGSEAF
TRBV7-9	ASSLDFQPQH
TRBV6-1	ASRRETVSYEQY
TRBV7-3	ASSARAGATLNEQF
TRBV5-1	ASSWVGSLHGYT
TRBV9	ASSEEGTGGWQY
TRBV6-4	ASSDSLGNGYT
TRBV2	AVRDIDSNQPQH